This T cell receptor (beta chain) was recovered during a study of OX40 agonist ivuxolimab in advanced cancers. At the level of the study: From about 20 to 79 years was the age range, with a mean of around 54 years, and around 80% were male. Overall study results and limits: Nonresponders, in some cases, also had low normalized T-cell clonal expansion. Clonal expansion by week 6 occurred in CD4+ and CD8+ blood T cells (at 0.1 to 3.0 mg/kg).

This clone was observed a few times. Its target is not known. Germline CDR1 GTSNPN, CDR2 SVGIG (reference sequence). The V segment lost 0 bases and the J segment 15 bases; nucleotides outside the gene matches: 5. This CDR3 comprises 12 residues. The repertoire was sequenced with immunoSEQ multiplex PCR; TCRdb's copy has only in-frame clones and lacks some. The sample shows under 80,000 clones, 90% of them seen only once. The sequencing used CD4+ or CD8+ T cells sorted from blood, collected in a trial of the OX40 agonist ivuxolimab. This chain uses TRBV30 with TRBJ2-1, with 10 bases identical to TRBD1. The receptor was derived from an adult with an advanced solid tumor such as melanoma, head and neck, liver or kidney cancer. The CDR3 here is CAWSVPGQGPFF. CDR3 nucleotides: TGTGCCTGGAGTGTACCGGGACAGGGGCCGTTCTTC.